This passage covers 8 T cell receptor beta chains from one sample sequenced in a study of blood T cell repertoires in COVID-19. Here immunoSEQ multiplex PCR was the method, and the copy in TCRdb shows in-frame clones only, minus some. The sample yields some 180,000 clones, roughly 82% seen once. Sample: PBMCs or T cells enriched from blood (not recorded which). The receptors shown here come from a woman aged 55-75 years with acute COVID-19.

The J gene is TRBJ2-1, the V gene TRBV20-1; D is unresolved. The germline V and J ends were trimmed by 3 bases and 4 bases, with 7 bases remaining between them. The CDR3 is 12 residues long. The germline V gene has CDR1 DFQATT and CDR2 SNEGSKA (reference sequence). The CDR3 DNA is TGCAGTGCTAGTCTCAGGTACAATGAGCAGTTCTTC. It codes for CSASLRYNEQFF.

The chain employs TRBV6-5 and TRBJ1-2; no definite D call. Germline V gives CDR1 MNHEY, CDR2 SVGAGI. The CDR3 covers 13 residues. V lost 2 bases and J 3 bases, leaving 7 bases between the germline ends. The CDR3 DNA reads as TGTGCCAGCAGTTACATGAGATACTATGGCTACACCTTC. Translation gives CASSYMRYYGYTF.

The CDR3 reads CASNYYEKDTQYF. In DNA form, the CDR3 reads TGTGCCAGCAACTACTACGAGAAAGATACGCAGTATTTT. The rearrangement uses TRBV7-2 and TRBJ2-3; D is uncertain. The germline V gene has CDR1 SGHTA and CDR2 FQGNSA. The CDR3 is 13 amino acids. The V and J ends lost 7 bases and 5 bases respectively, with 13 bases between them.

This chain connects TRBV2 to TRBJ1-5, with D perhaps matching TRBD1 (5 bases). The V gene's germline CDR1 is SNHLY and CDR2 FYNNEI. V lost 6 bases, J lost 6 bases, and 6 bases lay in between. The CDR3 extends over 11 amino acids. CDR3 in amino acids: CASRGGQPQHF. Here the CDR3 DNA reads TGTGCCAGCAGGGGGGGTCAGCCCCAGCATTTT.

This clone was recorded a few times. The CDR3 region is CASRHPAGTHNEQFF. CDR3 bases: TGTGCCAGCCGACACCCGGCGGGGACCCACAATGAGCAGTTCTTC. The chain carries TRBV5-5 and TRBJ2-1; a possible D gene is TRBD2 (6 bases). Germline CDR1 SGHKS, CDR2 YYEKEE (reference sequence). The CDR3 runs to 15 residues. V gave up 7 bases and J gave up 5 bases, with 19 bases separating them.

This clone was counted only a few times. The chain combines TRBV4-3 with TRBJ1-2; TRBD1 might be the D (5 bases). Germline values: CDR1 LGHNA, CDR2 YSLEER. Trimming removed 4 bases at V and 4 bases at J, with 13 bases between. The CDR3 covers 14 residues. DNA for the CDR3: TGCGCCAGCAGCCCTGGGGCAGGACCCTATGGCTACACCTTC. It translates to CASSPGAGPYGYTF.

V usage is TRBV5-4 and J usage is TRBJ2-3; TRBD2 matches 7 bases. The CDR3 consists of 16 residues. Germline trimming cut 4 bases from V and 0 bases from J; bases unmatched to any gene: 8. The V gene's germline CDR1 is SGHNT and CDR2 YYREEE (reference sequence). The CDR3 region is CASSRGDLPSTDTQYF. The CDR3 nucleotides are TGTGCCAGCAGCCGGGGGGACCTTCCTAGCACAGATACGCAGTATTTT.

In DNA, the CDR3 is TGTGCCAGCAGCTTCCGTTTTCTGGGCGCTGAGCAGTTCTTC. Protein: CASSFRFLGAEQFF. The chain is built from TRBV7-9 and TRBJ2-1; the D is unclear. The germline V and J ends were trimmed by 3 bases and 9 bases, with 15 bases remaining between them. The CDR3 is made up of 14 amino acids. Germline CDR1 SEHNR, CDR2 FQNEAQ (reference sequence).